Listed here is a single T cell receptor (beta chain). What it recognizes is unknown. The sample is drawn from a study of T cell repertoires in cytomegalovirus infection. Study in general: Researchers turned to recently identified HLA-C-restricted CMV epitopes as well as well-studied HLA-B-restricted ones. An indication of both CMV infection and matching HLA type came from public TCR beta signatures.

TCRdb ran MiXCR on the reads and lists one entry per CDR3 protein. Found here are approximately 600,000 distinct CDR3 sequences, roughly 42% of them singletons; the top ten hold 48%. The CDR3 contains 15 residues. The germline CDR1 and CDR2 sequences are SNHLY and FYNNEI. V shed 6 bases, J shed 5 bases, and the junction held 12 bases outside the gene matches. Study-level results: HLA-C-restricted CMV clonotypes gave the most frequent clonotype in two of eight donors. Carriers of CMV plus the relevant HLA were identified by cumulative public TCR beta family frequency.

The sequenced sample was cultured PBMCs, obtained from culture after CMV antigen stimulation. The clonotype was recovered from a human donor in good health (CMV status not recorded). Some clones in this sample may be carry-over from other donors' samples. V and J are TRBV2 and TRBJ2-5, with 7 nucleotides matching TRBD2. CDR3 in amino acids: CASSGGLGVRETQYF. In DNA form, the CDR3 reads TGTGCCAGCAGCGGAGGACTAGGCGTCAGGGAGACCCAGTACTTC.